One and the same sample provided the 10 T cell receptor beta chains below, sequenced in a study of cytomegalovirus exposure and HLA in healthy donors. It was with 60 Vbeta and 13 Jbeta primers that the PCR ran. The repertoire was sequenced with immunoSEQ multiplex PCR; TCRdb's copy has only in-frame clones and lacks some. The table lists about 110,000 clones, roughly four fifths of them singletons. Sequenced sample: PBMCs. The origin of the receptors is a man aged 35 to 55 in good health and CMV-seronegative.

This rearrangement joins TRBV4-1 to TRBJ1-5, with 10 positions matching TRBD1. V shed 0 bases and J 10 bases; nucleotides not matched to a gene: 6. CDR1 is MGHRA, CDR2 YSYEKL, per germline. There are 15 residues in the CDR3. DNA of the CDR3: TGCGCCAGCAGCCAAGAGGGACAGGGGCAGGAACCCCAGCATTTT. The encoded protein is CASSQEGQGQEPQHF.

In regard to this clone: In the same sample, other DNA sequences code for this CDR3. The V call is TRBV4-2, the J call TRBJ1-1; no clear D. The CDR3 totals 15 residues. Germline CDR1 LGHNA, CDR2 YNFKEQ. Trimming took off 0 bases at V and 1 base at J, with 9 bases between the two ends. The CDR3 loop is CASSQDGGWNTEAFF. Here the CDR3 DNA reads TGTGCCAGCAGCCAAGACGGAGGGTGGAACACTGAAGCTTTCTTT.

The chain employs TRBV12-5 and TRBJ2-5; no reliable D call. V lost 2 bases and J 7 bases, leaving 11 bases between the germline ends. The germline CDR1 and CDR2 sequences are LGHNT and FRNRAP. The CDR3 is 13 amino acids. The CDR3 sequence: CASGLKAFGTQYF. In DNA form, the CDR3 reads TGTGCTAGTGGTTTGAAAGCCTTCGGGACCCAGTACTTC.

This clone was counted only a few times. V and J are TRBV6-6 and TRBJ2-2; D is possibly TRBD2 (6 bases). Germline CDR1 is MNHNY and CDR2 is SVGAGI (reference sequence). V lost 3 bases and J lost 1, with 12 bases in between. This CDR3 is built from 16 residues. The CDR3 DNA is TGTGCCAGCAGTTATCTCGGCGGGGTGAACACCGGGGAGCTGTTTTTT. Encoded protein: CASSYLGGVNTGELFF.

The V and J genes are TRBV10-3 and TRBJ2-3, with 10 bases identical to TRBD2. The germline gives CDR1 ENHRY, CDR2 SYGVKD. Germline trimming cut 0 bases from V and 2 bases from J; bases unmatched to any gene: 2. The CDR3 sequence is 16 residues long. Here the CDR3 DNA reads TGTGCCATCAGTGAGTCGCTAGCGGGAGCCACAGATACGCAGTATTTT. It specifies CAISESLAGATDTQYF.

The V call is TRBV5-1, the J call TRBJ2-3; TRBD2 aligns across 7 bases. The V gene's germline CDR1 is SGHRS and CDR2 YFSETQ. The V gene end was trimmed by 0 bases and the J gene end by 1 base; junction bases not matched to a gene: 5. The CDR3 loop spans 16 amino acids. Here the CDR3 DNA reads TGCGCCAGCAGCTTGGCCTCGGGAGGTGGCACAGATACGCAGTATTTT. Translating gives CASSLASGGGTDTQYF.

This clone was recorded a few times. CDR3: CASSYRGQGSNEKLFF. As DNA, the CDR3 is TGCGCCAGCAGCTACCGAGGACAGGGAAGTAATGAAAAACTGTTTTTT. The chain combines TRBV5-1 with TRBJ1-4; 8 nucleotides line up with TRBD1. The CDR3 contains 16 residues. Germline lookup yields CDR1 SGHRS and CDR2 YFSETQ. Unmatched junction bases numbered 8, after V lost 3 bases and J lost 4 bases.

This chain connects TRBV6-5 to TRBJ1-1; 9 bases align to TRBD1. The CDR3 runs 13 residues. CDR1 is MNHEY and CDR2 is SVGAGI in the germline V gene. J was trimmed by 3 bases and V by 6 bases; bases with no gene match: 2. CDR3: CASRTGGYTEAFF. The CDR3 DNA reads as TGTGCCAGCAGAACAGGGGGCTACACTGAAGCTTTCTTT.

The chain carries TRBV5-8 and TRBJ2-7; TRBD1 aligns across 8 bases. V shed 7 bases and J 1 base; nucleotides not matched to a gene: 10. The length of the CDR3 is 15 residues. Germline lookup yields CDR1 SGHTS and CDR2 YDEGEE. The CDR3 DNA sequence: TGTGCCAGCTTTAGGGGGACAGGTCGATCCTACGAGCAGTACTTC. Its translation: CASFRGTGRSYEQYF.

J is TRBJ1-2 and V is TRBV19; TRBD1 matches 8 bases. The length of the CDR3 is 14 residues. CDR1 and CDR2 (germline): LNHDA, SQIVND (reference sequence). Trimming at V came to 5 bases and at J to 4 bases, leaving 6 bases not matched to a gene. The CDR3 region has the DNA TGTGCCAGTAGTCGCCCAGGGGGCAGCTATGGCTACACCTTC. It is translated as CASSRPGGSYGYTF.